A selection of T cell receptor beta chains follows, all from one sample in a study of blood T cells in healthy people across ages. TCRdb re-called the 5' RACE reads through MiXCR, storing one row per CDR3 protein. Here the sample spans 500,000 to 650,000 distinct CDR3 sequences, roughly a quarter being singletons. This same sample was also taken into another study, of T cells of mothers and their children.

The sample taken for sequencing was blood. The receptors were gathered from a boy aged 2 to 9 in good health. Both conserved end residues are part of each CDR3. The D gene is left open where the match is weak. A row's size may be missing; if present it is once, few, many or a size class.

>TRBD2|few|TRBV5-5|TRBJ2-7
TGTGCCAGCAGCCTCCGGGACTACATGACCCTCTACGAGCAGTACTTC
CASSLRDYMTLYEQYF
>-|-|TRBV20-1|TRBJ2-7
TGCAGTGCTAGGGGGCCGGGATCCCCAGCCTACGAGCAGTACTTC
CSARGPGSPAYEQYF
>-|-|TRBV3-1|TRBJ2-3
TGTGCCAGCAGCCAAAGTACTGGCGATACGCAGTATTTT
CASSQSTGDTQYF
>-|few|TRBV18|TRBJ1-6
TGTGCCAGCTCACGACAGACGGACGGAAGGACACCCCTCCACTTT
CASSRQTDGRTPLHF
>-|-|TRBV3-1|TRBJ2-5
TGTGCCAGCAGCCAAATGCTCCAGGGGAAGGAGACCCAGTACTTC
CASSQMLQGKETQYF
>-|few|TRBV3-1|TRBJ1-2
TGTGCCAGCAGCCTCGCAGGCGTTTATGGCTACACCTTC
CASSLAGVYGYTF
>TRBD2|-|TRBV6-2/TRBV6-3|TRBJ2-3
TGTGCCAGCAGCTATGGACTAGCGGGGGGTAGAGCCCCTATCACAGATACGCAGTATTTT
CASSYGLAGGRAPITDTQYF
>-|-|TRBV6-5|TRBJ2-1
TGTGCCAGCAGTTACAATGGGGGGCTGGGTGAGCAGTTCTTC
CASSYNGGLGEQFF
>TRBD2|once|TRBV2|TRBJ2-1
TGTGCCAGCAGTGGAGAGCGGGGGGCAGACAATGAGCAGTTCTTC
CASSGERGADNEQFF
>-|few|TRBV29-1|TRBJ1-2
TGCAGCGTTGGGGACCGAGCTAACTATGGCTACACCTTC
CSVGDRANYGYTF
>-|-|TRBV20-1|TRBJ2-7
TGCAGTGCTGCCACACGGGGGGCCTGGGGGAACGAGCAGTACTTC
CSAATRGAWGNEQYF
>TRBD2|-|TRBV18|TRBJ2-7
TGTGCCAGCTCACCCCTAAGCCGACTAGCGGGAGGGGACGAGCAGTACTTC
CASSPLSRLAGGDEQYF
>TRBD1|-|TRBV7-9|TRBJ1-2
TGTGCCAGCAGCTTACCGGGACAGGGAGTGGGCTATGGCTACACCTTC
CASSLPGQGVGYGYTF
>-|few|TRBV12-3/TRBV12-4|TRBJ2-4
TGTGCCAGCAGTTTAGCGGGGGGTACCAAAAACATTCAGTACTTC
CASSLAGGTKNIQYF
>TRBD2|-|TRBV5-1|TRBJ2-1
TGCGCCAGCAGCTTGGAGGAGCGGGGGCCAGTGGGTGAGCAGTTCTTC
CASSLEERGPVGEQFF
>-|-|TRBV7-2|TRBJ2-7
TGTGCCAGCAGCTGGGGGACCGAGCAGTACTTC
CASSWGTEQYF
>TRBD2|-|TRBV28|TRBJ2-5
TGTGCCAGAAGTCGAGCCCCTAGCGGGAGTGAGACCCAGTACTTC
CARSRAPSGSETQYF
>-|-|TRBV5-5|TRBJ2-1
TGTGCCAGCAGCTTTTTCGAGGGGGGCGAGAATGAGCAGTTCTTC
CASSFFEGGENEQFF
>-|-|TRBV6-5|TRBJ2-5
TGTGCCAGCAGTTCGGGGGTTCAGTACCAAGAGACCCAGTACTTC
CASSSGVQYQETQYF
>TRBD2|-|TRBV9|TRBJ2-7
TGTGCCAGCAGCGTAGGGAATAGCGGGAGTGGCGAGCAGTACTTC
CASSVGNSGSGEQYF
>-|-|TRBV6-6|TRBJ1-2
TGTGCCAGCAGGAATAGGGGACCGGCTAACTATGGCTACACCTTC
CASRNRGPANYGYTF
>TRBD1|-|TRBV12-5|TRBJ2-5
TGTGCTAGTGGTCCCCGGACAGGGATAATGAGGACCCAGTACTTC
CASGPRTGIMRTQYF
>TRBD2|-|TRBV7-3|TRBJ2-1
TGTGCCAGCAGCCAGCTAGCGGGGGGGCCTAATGAGCAGTTCTTC
CASSQLAGGPNEQFF
>TRBD2|-|TRBV20-1|TRBJ2-5
TGCAGTGCTAGAGATTCTAGCGGGGGGGCTGGGGAGACCCAGTACTTC
CSARDSSGGAGETQYF
>TRBD1|few|TRBV2|TRBJ1-2
TGTGCCAGCAGAACAGGGGGAAACTATGGCTACACCTTC
CASRTGGNYGYTF
>-|few|TRBV7-6|TRBJ1-4
TGTGCCAGCAGCTTAGGGGGGGTATCGGAAAAACTGTTTTTT
CASSLGGVSEKLFF
>-|few|TRBV6-6|TRBJ2-5
TGTGCCAGCAGTTACCCACAGGGTGGGTACCAAGAGACCCAGTACTTC
CASSYPQGGYQETQYF
>-|-|TRBV20-1|TRBJ1-1
TGCAGTGCTAGAGATTTGTATGGGGGGTCGGTGACTGAAGCTTTCTTT
CSARDLYGGSVTEAFF
>-|-|TRBV28|TRBJ1-5
TGTACCAGCAGTTTACGTGGCCAGAGTGGTCAGCCCCAGCATTTT
CTSSLRGQSGQPQHF
>TRBD1|-|TRBV12-3/TRBV12-4|TRBJ1-2
TGTGCCAGCAGTTTATGGTTGGGACACGGGACAGGTGATGGCTACACCTTC
CASSLWLGHGTGDGYTF
>-|-|TRBV3-1|TRBJ2-1
TGTGCCAGCAGCCAAAGGCGCAATGAGCAGTTCTTC
CASSQRRNEQFF
>TRBD1|-|TRBV30|TRBJ2-2
TGTGCCTGCGAAGGGGGCGTTTCGTACACCGGGGAGCTGTTTTTT
CACEGGVSYTGELFF
>TRBD2|few|TRBV20-1|TRBJ2-7
TGCAGTGCTTTAAAAACTGGTAGCGGGATACTCTACGAGCAGTACTTC
CSALKTGSGILYEQYF
>-|-|TRBV6-2/TRBV6-3|TRBJ1-2
TGTGCCAGCAGTGACCGAGGAGTATCCTATGGCTACACCTTC
CASSDRGVSYGYTF
>TRBD2|few|TRBV10-2|TRBJ2-1
TGCGCCAGCAGTGACGGGCTAGCGGGAGGCCCCCTCTACAATGAGCAGTTCTTC
CASSDGLAGGPLYNEQFF
>TRBD2|-|TRBV12-5|TRBJ2-2
TGTGCTAGTGGTTGGACCGGGACTAGCCCCGGGGCGCTGTTTTTT
CASGWTGTSPGALFF
>-|-|TRBV5-1|TRBJ2-3
TGCGCCAGCAGCTTGGCCCAGTCGTCCACAGATACGCAGTATTTT
CASSLAQSSTDTQYF
>TRBD2|few|TRBV12-3/TRBV12-4|TRBJ2-3
TGTGCCAGCAGTTTCCCGTCTAGCGGGGGAGCAATTACGCAGTATTTT
CASSFPSSGGAITQYF
>-|-|TRBV30|TRBJ2-7
TGTGCCTGGTCCTCGGGCGAGCAGTACTTC
CAWSSGEQYF
>TRBD1|-|TRBV12-3/TRBV12-4|TRBJ2-1
TGTGCCAGCAGACGACAGGGATTGAATGAGCAGTTCTTC
CASRRQGLNEQFF
>-|few|TRBV12-5|TRBJ1-2
TGTGCTAGTGGTTTAAATGAGGAGGACGCCCTAGACTATGGCTACACCTTC
CASGLNEEDALDYGYTF
>TRBD1|-|TRBV29-1|TRBJ1-1
TGCAGCGCCGGACAGGGAGTGAACACTGAAGCTTTCTTT
CSAGQGVNTEAFF
>-|many|TRBV7-9|TRBJ1-5
TGTGCCAGCAGCCAGGGACGGTTTAGCAATCAGCCCCAGCATTTT
CASSQGRFSNQPQHF
>-|few|TRBV27|TRBJ2-1
TGTGCCAGCAGTCTCAGGATTAGCTCCTACAATGAGCAGTTCTTC
CASSLRISSYNEQFF
>-|many|TRBV5-1|TRBJ2-3
TGCGCCAGCAGCCAAGGGTCCACAGATACGCAGTATTTT
CASSQGSTDTQYF
>-|-|TRBV5-1|TRBJ1-2
TGCGCCAGCAGCAACTACCAGCGCGGGTTCGGCTATGGCTACACCTTC
CASSNYQRGFGYGYTF
>-|many|TRBV29-1|TRBJ2-7
TGCAGCGTTGCTGGGCCCTACGAGCAGTACTTC
CSVAGPYEQYF
>-|-|TRBV19|TRBJ1-2
TGTGCCAGTAGTATACCGGAGGGAATCTATGGCTACACCTTC
CASSIPEGIYGYTF
>-|few|TRBV7-6|TRBJ2-3
TGTGCCAGCAGCTGGGGGTCGAGCGGTGATACGCAGTATTTT
CASSWGSSGDTQYF
>-|-|TRBV28|TRBJ2-5
TGTGCCAGCAGTTACCTGGAAAAGACCCAGTACTTC
CASSYLEKTQYF
>-|many|TRBV29-1|TRBJ2-1
TGCAGCGTTGTTGTCAGCCGATACAATGAGCAGTTCTTC
CSVVVSRYNEQFF
>-|many|TRBV12-3/TRBV12-4|TRBJ1-4
TGTGCCAGCAGTCCCGGGACAAGTAATGAAAAACTGTTTTTT
CASSPGTSNEKLFF